This T cell receptor beta chain was sequenced during a study of blood T cell repertoires in COVID-19. Study in general: Samples taken during acute and convalescent COVID-19 were collected in the United States, Italy and Spain. In each case, the material was cDNA or gDNA derived from T cells, B-cell-depleted T cells, or PBMCs.

The germline CDR1 and CDR2 sequences are MNHEY and SVGAGI. The CDR3 has 15 amino acids. Trimming at V came to 6 bases and at J to 3 bases, leaving 10 bases not matched to a gene. In the study's own analysis: Reference gene primer amplification yielded estimated nucleated cell counts. Measured with immunoSEQ multiplex PCR; TCRdb has only the in-frame clones, and not every one. That table is the source of V, J and clone size, and D and trimming were worked out from the DNA. The repertoire has tens of thousands of clones, approximately 83% of them found once; the top ten carry more than 14%. V gene TRBV6-5 combines with J gene TRBJ2-7; TRBD1 matches 8 bases. The receptor's source is a human donor in a cohort sampled during active COVID-19. Sequenced sample: peripheral blood. The CDR3 is CASRPPDRGGYEQYF. The CDR3 DNA is TGTGCCAGCAGACCGCCCGACAGGGGCGGCTACGAGCAGTACTTC.